The rows below give T cell receptor beta chains drawn from one sample of a study of cytomegalovirus exposure and HLA in healthy donors. Assay used: immunoSEQ multiplex PCR; TCRdb lists only in-frame clones, some missing. Counted here are roughly 150,000 clones, roughly 84% occurring once; the ten biggest clones make up approximately 1.4%. The sample consisted of PBMCs. All receptors derive from a woman between 18 and 29 years old in good health and CMV-seronegative. CDR3s include the opening cysteine and the closing phenylalanine or tryptophan. Fields, in order: CDR3 protein, CDR3 DNA, D gene, J gene, clone size, V gene. D genes are given only for firm matches. A row's size may be missing; if present it is once, few, many or a size class.

CAISESGTGQGGGYTF	TGTGCCATCAGTGAGTCTGGGACAGGGCAGGGGGGGGGCTACACCTTC	TRBD1	TRBJ1-2	NA	TRBV10-3
CASTPRAGDPPYGYTF	TGTGCCAGCACCCCGAGGGCAGGGGACCCTCCCTATGGCTACACCTTC	NA	TRBJ1-2	NA	TRBV21-1
CASSLLQETQYF	TGTGCCAGCAGCTTGCTTCAAGAGACCCAGTACTTC	NA	TRBJ2-5	NA	TRBV5-6
CASSFRAGELFF	TGTGCCAGCAGCTTTCGGGCCGGGGAGCTGTTTTTT	NA	TRBJ2-2	NA	TRBV7-6
CASSRGMGFYNSPLHF	TGTGCCAGCAGCCGGGGTATGGGGTTCTATAATTCACCCCTCCACTTT	NA	TRBJ1-6	few	TRBV7-9
CASSRYLTGGNTEAFF	TGTGCCAGCAGTCGTTACCTAACAGGGGGGAACACTGAAGCTTTCTTT	TRBD1	TRBJ1-1	NA	TRBV2
CANLDSALSGANGLTF	TGCGCCAACCTAGACAGTGCACTTTCTGGGGCCAACGGCCTGACTTTC	NA	TRBJ2-6	NA	TRBV23-1
CASSEPGTGTDTQYF	TGTGCCAGCAGTGAACCCGGGACAGGGACTGATACGCAGTATTTT	TRBD1	TRBJ2-3	NA	TRBV6-1
CASRAEPQPDSPLHF	TGTGCCAGCCGAGCTGAGCCACAGCCGGATTCACCCCTCCACTTT	NA	TRBJ1-6	NA	TRBV5-4
CSSNFWTGGTYEQYF	TGCAGCTCCAACTTTTGGACAGGGGGAACCTACGAGCAGTACTTC	TRBD1	TRBJ2-7	NA	TRBV29-1
CAWSVGVPGYTF	TGTGCCTGGAGTGTAGGGGTACCTGGCTACACCTTC	NA	TRBJ1-2	few	TRBV30
CASRVLGEDRGNYSNQPQHF	TGTGCAAGTCGCGTCCTTGGCGAGGACAGGGGGAATTATAGCAATCAGCCCCAGCATTTT	NA	TRBJ1-5	NA	TRBV12-2
CASSPPGQGAFF	TGTGCCAGCTCACCGCCCGGTCAGGGAGCTTTCTTT	NA	TRBJ1-1	NA	TRBV18
CASSPRYTYRNQPQHF	TGTGCCAGCAGTCCAAGATACACGTACCGCAATCAGCCCCAGCATTTT	NA	TRBJ1-5	NA	TRBV27
CASSYDSGGSYEQYF	TGTGCCAGCAGTTACGATTCCGGCGGATCCTACGAGCAGTACTTC	NA	TRBJ2-7	few	TRBV6-6